The clone carrying this TCR beta chain was detected a few times. Its antigen is currently unknown. This specimen belongs to a study of T cells in Graves' hyperthyroidism and ophthalmopathy. Newly diagnosed hyperthyroidism, duration under 2 months, in patients aged 18 to 65. The study excluded patients with uncontrolled infection, other autoimmune disease, pregnancy or lactation. The blood specimen was taken at initial hyperthyroidism diagnosis, before any ophthalmopathy symptoms. With V trimmed by 5 bases and J by 5 bases, 5 bases remained unmatched. The germline gives CDR1 DFQATT, CDR2 SNEGSKA (reference sequence). This CDR3 has 14 amino acids. Using RNA transcripts as the source, TCR beta CDR3 regions were amplified. The HTBI primer set served for first-round RT-PCR of the TCR CDR3. TCRdb fed the multiplex PCR reads into MiXCR, producing one record per CDR3 protein. Of fewer than 350,000 distinct CDR3 sequences listed, about an eighth are singletons.

Overall study findings and caveats: Most thyroid clonotypes expanded above 0.001 were also detected in blood.

The receptor was isolated from a woman in her 30s with Graves' hyperthyroidism that later progressed to Graves' ophthalmopathy. Sequenced sample: blood. The chain recombines TRBV20-1 with TRBJ2-1; TRBD2 matches 11 bases. The chain's CDR3 is CSASGLAVHNEQFF. In DNA, the CDR3 is TGCAGTGCTTCGGGACTAGCGGTACACAATGAGCAGTTCTTC.